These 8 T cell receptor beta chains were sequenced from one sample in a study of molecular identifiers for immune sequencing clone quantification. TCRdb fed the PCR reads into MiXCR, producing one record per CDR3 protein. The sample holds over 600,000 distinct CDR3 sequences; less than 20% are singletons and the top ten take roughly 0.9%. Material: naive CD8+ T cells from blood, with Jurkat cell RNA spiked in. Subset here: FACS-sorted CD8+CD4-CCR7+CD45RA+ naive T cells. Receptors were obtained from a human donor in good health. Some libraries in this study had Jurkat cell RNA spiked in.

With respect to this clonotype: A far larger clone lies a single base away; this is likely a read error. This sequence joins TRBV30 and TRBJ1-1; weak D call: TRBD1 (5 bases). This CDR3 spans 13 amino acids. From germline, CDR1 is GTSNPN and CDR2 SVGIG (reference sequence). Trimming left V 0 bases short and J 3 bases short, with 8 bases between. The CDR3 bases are TGTGCCTGGAGTGTACTGGGGGACACTGAAGCTTTCTTT. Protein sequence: CAWSVLGDTEAFF.

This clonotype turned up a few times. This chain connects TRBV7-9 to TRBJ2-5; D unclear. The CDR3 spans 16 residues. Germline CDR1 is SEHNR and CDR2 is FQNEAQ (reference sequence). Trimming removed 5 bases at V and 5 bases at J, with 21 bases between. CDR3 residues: CASSATTMVYWETQYF. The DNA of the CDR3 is TGTGCCAGCAGCGCGACAACAATGGTTTATTGGGAGACCCAGTACTTC.

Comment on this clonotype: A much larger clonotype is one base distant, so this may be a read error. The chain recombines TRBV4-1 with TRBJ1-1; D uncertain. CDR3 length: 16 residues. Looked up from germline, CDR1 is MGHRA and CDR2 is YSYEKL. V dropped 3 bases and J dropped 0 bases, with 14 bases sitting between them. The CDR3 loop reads CASSHPNNQMNTEAFF. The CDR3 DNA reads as TGCGCCAGCAGCCACCCCAACAATCAAATGAACACTGAAGCTTTCTTT.

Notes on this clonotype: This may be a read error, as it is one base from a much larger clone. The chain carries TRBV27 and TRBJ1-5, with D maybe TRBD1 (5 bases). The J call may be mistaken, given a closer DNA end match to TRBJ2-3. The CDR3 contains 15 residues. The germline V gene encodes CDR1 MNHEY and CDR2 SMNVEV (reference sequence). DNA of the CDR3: TGTGCCAGCAGTCCCGGCGACAGTTTCAATCAGCCCCAGTATTTT. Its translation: CASSPGDSFNQPQYF.

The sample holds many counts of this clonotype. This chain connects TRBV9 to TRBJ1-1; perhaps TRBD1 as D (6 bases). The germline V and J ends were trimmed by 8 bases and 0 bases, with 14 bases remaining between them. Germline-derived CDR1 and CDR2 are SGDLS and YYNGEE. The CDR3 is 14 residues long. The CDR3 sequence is CASNTGQMNTEAFF. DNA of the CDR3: TGTGCCAGTAATACTGGACAGATGAACACTGAAGCTTTCTTT.

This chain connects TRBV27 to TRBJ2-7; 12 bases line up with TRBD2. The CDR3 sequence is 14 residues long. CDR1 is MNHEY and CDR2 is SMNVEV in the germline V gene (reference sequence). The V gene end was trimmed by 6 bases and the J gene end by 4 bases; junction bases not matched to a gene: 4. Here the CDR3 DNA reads TGTGCCAGCAGGAAAACTAGCGGGAGGTACGAGCAGTACTTC. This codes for CASRKTSGRYEQYF.

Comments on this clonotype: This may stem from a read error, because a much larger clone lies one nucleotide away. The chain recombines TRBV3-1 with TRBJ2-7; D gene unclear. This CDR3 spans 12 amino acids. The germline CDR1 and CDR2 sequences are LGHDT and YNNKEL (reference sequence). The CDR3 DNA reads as TGTGCCAGCAGCCAAGTAGTCGAAGAGCAGTGCTTC. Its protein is CASSQVVEEQCF.

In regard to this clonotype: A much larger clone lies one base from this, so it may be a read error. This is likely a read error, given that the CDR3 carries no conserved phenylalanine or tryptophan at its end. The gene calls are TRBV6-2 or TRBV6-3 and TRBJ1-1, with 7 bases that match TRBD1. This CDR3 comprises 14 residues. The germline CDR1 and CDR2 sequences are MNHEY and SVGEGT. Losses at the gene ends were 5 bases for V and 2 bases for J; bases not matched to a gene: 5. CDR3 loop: CASSHWDSNTEAFS. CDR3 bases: TGTGCCAGCAGTCACTGGGACAGCAACACTGAAGCTTTCTCT.